The 21 T cell receptor beta chains listed next were all sequenced from one sample in a study of CD8+ T cells in alopecia areata. RNA, once extracted, was reverse transcribed into cDNA for use as the sequencing template. Generated by immunoSEQ multiplex PCR, the TCRdb table keeps only in-frame clones and is missing some. The data show 150,000 to 200,000 clones, about 65% seen once. Treatment reported: oral pan-JAK inhibitor, 5-10 mg twice daily. The sequenced sample was CD4+ T cells sorted from blood, obtained at roughly week 49, from a patient treated with tofacitinib. All receptors come from a human donor with alopecia areata.

The genes are TRBV2 and TRBJ2-5, with D possibly being TRBD2 (5 bases). This CDR3 spans 14 amino acids. The germline V gene encodes CDR1 SNHLY and CDR2 FYNNEI. V was pared by 4 bases and J by 1 base, with 10 bases between. Here the CDR3 reads CASSGTPGQETQYF. The CDR3 coding sequence is TGTGCCAGCAGTGGGACTCCGGGCCAAGAGACCCAGTACTTC.

This clone occurred a few times. The genes are TRBV10-3 and TRBJ2-7, with 7 positions matching TRBD1. Germline CDR1 and CDR2: ENHRY and SYGVKD. The J segment lost 5 bases and the V segment lost 10 bases, leaving 14 bases of the junction unmatched. The CDR3 contains 14 residues. CDR3 loop: CATVTTGRSHEQYF. In nucleotides, the CDR3 is TGTGCCACCGTTACGACAGGGAGAAGCCACGAGCAGTACTTC.

The chain is built from TRBV30 and TRBJ1-1; tentative D call: TRBD1 (5 bases). V was clipped by 7 bases and J by 0 bases, with 12 bases between them. This CDR3 is 13 amino acids long. The V gene's germline CDR1 is GTSNPN and CDR2 SVGIG (reference sequence). The CDR3 coding sequence is TGTGCCTCTTCGCGGGACCTGAACACTGAAGCTTTCTTT. As protein: CASSRDLNTEAFF.

The chain is built from TRBV29-1 and TRBJ2-1, with 8 bases lining up with TRBD1. V was clipped by 4 bases and J by 8 bases; unmatched bases: 16. CDR1 is SQVTM and CDR2 is ANQGSEA in the germline V gene. The CDR3 loop spans 16 amino acids. CDR3 loop: CSVVGSGGPTIDEQFF. CDR3 DNA sequence: TGCAGCGTTGTTGGGTCAGGGGGCCCTACAATCGATGAGCAGTTCTTC.

The chain recombines TRBV4-1 with TRBJ2-3; D uncertain. With 0 bases removed from V and 5 bases from J, the gap between germline ends came to 12 bases. Germline V gene lookup returns CDR1 MGHRA and CDR2 YSYEKL. There are 15 residues in the CDR3. The CDR3 protein is CASSQDSELVDTQYF. The CDR3 coding sequence is TGCGCCAGCAGCCAAGACTCAGAGTTAGTAGATACGCAGTATTTT.

This clone occurred once. CDR3 nucleotides: TGCGCCAGCAGCCGCGGGATCTCTGGAAACACCATATATTTT. Its translation: CASSRGISGNTIYF. This chain connects TRBV5-1 to TRBJ1-3; no clear D. Germline CDR1 SGHRS, CDR2 YFSETQ. The CDR3 loop spans 14 amino acids. V lost 4 bases to trimming and J lost 0 bases, with 8 bases between them.

This chain uses TRBV23-1 with TRBJ1-1; 7 positions match TRBD1. TRBV23-1 is treated as an ORF (open reading frame) with a function not yet certain. J lost 3 bases, V lost 4 bases, and 8 bases had no gene match. This CDR3 contains 15 residues. The CDR3 is CASSPRQGWHTEAFF. DNA of the CDR3: TGCGCCAGCAGTCCCCGACAGGGCTGGCACACTGAAGCTTTCTTT.

V and J are TRBV15 and TRBJ1-2; D may be TRBD1 (5 bases). CDR3 length equals 17 residues. CDR1 and CDR2 from the germline V gene are LNHNV and YYDKDF (reference sequence). V lost 0 bases and J lost 5, with 19 bases in between. In DNA form, the CDR3 reads TGTGCCACCAGCAGAGATCCCCGTAGAGGGACTCATTATGGCTACACCTTC. Encoded protein: CATSRDPRRGTHYGYTF.

The chain couples TRBV5-1 to TRBJ1-5; weak D call: TRBD1 (5 bases). V shed 3 bases and J shed 3 bases, with 7 bases lying between them. Germline loops: CDR1 SGHRS, CDR2 YFSETQ. The CDR3 sequence is 13 residues long. As DNA, the CDR3 is TGCGCCAGCAGCTCAGGGTACAATCAGCCCCAGCATTTT. Protein sequence: CASSSGYNQPQHF.

This clone was seen a handful of times. The V call is TRBV2, the J call TRBJ2-5; perhaps D is TRBD1 or TRBD2 (5 bases each). The CDR3 has 13 amino acids. V was clipped by 10 bases and J by 2 bases, with 14 bases between them. Germline-derived CDR1 and CDR2 are SNHLY and FYNNEI. CDR3 loop: CATTLGRQETQYF. Written as DNA, the CDR3 is TGTGCCACCACCCTGGGACGGCAAGAGACCCAGTACTTC.

The chain combines TRBV5-1 with TRBJ1-2, with 7 bases aligning to TRBD1. Losses at the gene ends were 4 bases for V and 8 bases for J; bases not matched to a gene: 8. Germline CDR1 reads SGHRS; CDR2 reads YFSETQ. The length of the CDR3 is 13 residues. The CDR3 nucleotides are TGCGCCAGCAGCACAGGGGATGGGGACGGCTACACCTTC. This codes for CASSTGDGDGYTF.

The CDR3 sequence: CASSPGGANSGANVLTF. The CDR3 DNA reads as TGCGCCAGCAGCCCAGGGGGGGCGAACTCTGGGGCCAACGTCCTGACTTTC. The chain employs TRBV5-1 and TRBJ2-6; TRBD1 or TRBD2 may be the D gene (7 bases each). With 4 bases removed from V and 0 bases from J, the gap between germline ends came to 14 bases. This CDR3 has 17 residues. Germline CDR1 and CDR2: SGHRS and YFSETQ.

This sequence joins TRBV30 and TRBJ1-4; D unclear. Germline-derived CDR1 and CDR2 are GTSNPN and SVGIG (reference sequence). Trimming took off 3 bases at V and 7 bases at J, with 12 bases between the two ends. The CDR3 length is 13 residues. The CDR3 spells CAWSGPMGEKLFF. The CDR3, as DNA: TGTGCCTGGAGCGGCCCGATGGGTGAAAAACTGTTTTTT.

This clone was observed a handful of times. The chain uses TRBV7-2 and TRBJ2-3; D gene unclear. The CDR3 contains 15 residues. The V end lost 0 bases, the J end lost 5 bases, and 12 bases lay between the germline ends. Germline lookup yields CDR1 SGHTA and CDR2 FQGNSA. DNA of the CDR3: TGTGCCAGCAGCTTAGCGCTCGGAGTACAAGATACGCAGTATTTT. Protein: CASSLALGVQDTQYF.

The gene calls are TRBV2 and TRBJ2-1, with D perhaps matching TRBD2 (6 bases). The CDR3 loop spans 12 amino acids. V shed 8 bases and J shed 7 bases, with 12 bases lying between them. CDR1 is SNHLY, CDR2 FYNNEI, per germline. CDR3 region: CASEARGNEQFF. The CDR3 region has the DNA TGTGCCAGCGAGGCTCGGGGGAATGAGCAGTTCTTC.

The chain carries TRBV27 and TRBJ2-7, with TRBD1 as a possible D gene (5 bases). In germline, CDR1 is MNHEY, CDR2 SMNVEV (reference sequence). The length of the CDR3 is 13 residues. With 5 bases removed from V and 0 bases from J, the gap between germline ends came to 8 bases. CDR3 in DNA: TGTGCCAGCAGTCAGGGATTCTCCTACGAGCAGTACTTC. This codes for CASSQGFSYEQYF.

This chain uses TRBV29-1 with TRBJ1-1, with TRBD1 as a possible D gene (5 bases). The CDR3 runs 13 residues. Deletions cut 6 bases from V and 5 bases from J, with 16 bases between. Germline loops: CDR1 SQVTM, CDR2 ANQGSEA. Written as DNA, the CDR3 is TGCAGCGTGGCTTTGGGGGGTGGAACTGAAGCTTTCTTT. Translating gives CSVALGGGTEAFF.

The chain carries TRBV10-3 and TRBJ2-7, with D possibly matching TRBD1 (5 bases). The V and J ends lost 2 bases and 2 bases respectively, with 25 bases between them. Germline assignment: CDR1 ENHRY and CDR2 SYGVKD. The CDR3 length is 19 residues. The CDR3 protein is CAISEHPAIPGRVAYEQYF. Written as DNA, the CDR3 is TGTGCCATCAGTGAGCACCCCGCCATACCTGGCAGGGTGGCCTACGAGCAGTACTTC.

The chain joins TRBV29-1 to TRBJ1-6; D remains unclear. V gave up 0 bases and J gave up 9 bases, with 9 bases separating them. This CDR3 is 13 amino acids long. Germline CDR1 reads SQVTM; CDR2 reads ANQGSEA. The CDR3 DNA reads TGCAGCGTTGAAGAATTGGAGGGTTCACCCCTCCACTTT. It yields the protein CSVEELEGSPLHF.

The V and J genes are TRBV10-3 and TRBJ2-2; unclear D gene. Trimming took off 6 bases at V and 6 bases at J, with 11 bases between the two ends. Germline assignment: CDR1 ENHRY and CDR2 SYGVKD. The CDR3 contains 13 residues. In DNA, the CDR3 is TGTGCCATCAGAGAAGGTCCAGCCGGGGAGCTGTTTTTT. Protein sequence: CAIREGPAGELFF.

This rearrangement joins TRBV2 to TRBJ2-5; 8 bases are shared with TRBD2. With V trimmed by 5 bases and J by 2 bases, 1 base remained unmatched. In germline, CDR1 is SNHLY, CDR2 FYNNEI. The CDR3 consists of 13 residues. The CDR3: CASSSGGQETQYF. CDR3 in DNA: TGTGCCAGCAGTTCGGGGGGGCAAGAGACCCAGTACTTC.